Following are 18 T cell receptor beta chains from one sample sequenced in a study of blood T cell repertoires in COVID-19. Repertoires were generated with immunoSEQ multiplex PCR, while TCRdb's copy carries only in-frame clones and drops some. The sample consists of around 76,000 clones, around 89% of them appearing once. The material sequenced was peripheral blood. Source of these receptors: a man in his 60s with acute or convalescent COVID-19.

The DNA of the CDR3 is TGTGCCATCAGTGTGGGGCGGGGCATTATCCGTCATGAGCAGTTCTTC. Translation: CAISVGRGIIRHEQFF. The J gene is TRBJ2-1, the V gene TRBV10-3, with a weak D call TRBD2 (6 bases). The germline CDR1 and CDR2 sequences are ENHRY and SYGVKD. V lost 4 bases, J lost 8 bases, and 21 bases lay in between. The CDR3 has 16 amino acids.

This clone appeared a single time. The chain carries TRBV14 and TRBJ1-2, with TRBD1 matching 11 bases. This CDR3 has 18 residues. Trimming took 0 bases from V and 0 from J; bases not matched to a gene: 6. Per the germline V gene, CDR1 is SGHDN and CDR2 is FVKESK. CDR3 protein: CASSQDPGQGAANYGYTF. CDR3 sequence (DNA): TGTGCCAGCAGCCAAGACCCCGGACAGGGGGCTGCTAACTATGGCTACACCTTC.

V gene TRBV7-2 combines with J gene TRBJ2-7; TRBD1 is a possible D gene (6 bases). V dropped 5 bases and J dropped 7 bases, with 21 bases sitting between them. CDR1 is SGHTA, CDR2 FQGNSA, per germline. The CDR3 spans 15 residues. CDR3 protein: CASSARDTHLWEQYF. The CDR3 coding sequence is TGTGCCAGCAGCGCCCGGGACACCCACTTGTGGGAGCAGTACTTC. The full variable domain, with the rest looked up from reference TRBV7-2 and TRBJ2-7, is GAGVSQSPSNKVTEKGKDVELRCDPISGHTALYWYRQSLGQGLEFLIYFQGNSAPDKSGLPSDRFSAERTGGSVSTLTIQRTQQEDSAVYLCASSARDTHLWEQYFGPGTRLTVT.

The V call is TRBV24-1, the J call TRBJ1-5; D uncertain. The V end was cut by 4 bases, the J end by 6 bases, with 12 bases between. Germline values: CDR1 KGHDR, CDR2 SFDVKD. This CDR3 region has 14 residues. The CDR3 protein is CATSDRGLGQPQHF. Here the CDR3 DNA reads TGTGCCACCAGTGACAGAGGATTGGGTCAGCCCCAGCATTTT.

The J gene is TRBJ2-1, the V gene TRBV12-3 or TRBV12-4; the match to TRBD2 covers 9 bases. The CDR3 spans 13 residues. Losses at the gene ends were 5 bases for V and 8 bases for J; bases not matched to a gene: 4. In DNA form, the CDR3 reads TGTGCCAGCAGTCCAAGCGGGAGGTATGAGCAGTTCTTC. Residues: CASSPSGRYEQFF.

The chain employs TRBV5-4 and TRBJ2-2; 12 bases agree with TRBD2. Germline V gene data show CDR1 as SGHNT and CDR2 as YYREEE (reference sequence). V shed 4 bases, J shed 2 bases, and the junction held 6 bases outside the gene matches. This CDR3 contains 17 residues. CDR3 sequence: CASSRLAGDLNTGELFF. In nucleotides, the CDR3 is TGTGCCAGCAGCCGACTAGCGGGGGACCTCAACACCGGGGAGCTGTTTTTT.

The chain joins TRBV5-1 to TRBJ2-7; a possible D gene is TRBD1 (7 bases). Trimming shortened V by 2 bases and J by 2 bases, and 14 bases separated the two germline ends. The CDR3 is made up of 15 amino acids. CDR1 and CDR2 from the germline V gene are SGHRS and YFSETQ. The CDR3 reads CASSFLTGRTYEQYF. CDR3 DNA sequence: TGCGCCAGCAGCTTTTTGACAGGGAGGACCTACGAGCAGTACTTC.

This chain joins TRBV30 and TRBJ2-7; perhaps TRBD1 as D (6 bases). V dropped 2 bases and J dropped 4 bases, with 18 bases sitting between them. CDR1 and CDR2 (germline): GTSNPN, SVGIG (reference sequence). The length of the CDR3 is 15 residues. Written as DNA, the CDR3 is TGTGCCTGGAGTCGTGGGGGCTCAGGGAATTACGAGCAGTACTTC. Its translation: CAWSRGGSGNYEQYF.

This clone has just a few counts. The chain has TRBV7-2 and TRBJ2-7; 10 positions agree with TRBD1. CDR1 and CDR2 (germline): SGHTA, FQGNSA. After removal of 5 bases from V and 3 bases from J, the junction contained 4 bases not matched to a gene. The CDR3 has 14 amino acids. CDR3 amino acids: CASSPRTGGYEQYF. The CDR3, as DNA: TGTGCCAGCAGCCCCAGGACAGGGGGCTACGAGCAGTACTTC. The full variable domain, rest sourced from reference TRBV7-2 and TRBJ2-7, is GAGVSQSPSNKVTEKGKDVELRCDPISGHTALYWYRQSLGQGLEFLIYFQGNSAPDKSGLPSDRFSAERTGGSVSTLTIQRTQQEDSAVYLCASSPRTGGYEQYFGPGTRLTVT.

This clone was seen more than once but under ten times. The J gene is TRBJ1-6, the V gene TRBV19, with D maybe TRBD1 (5 bases). Germline V gives CDR1 LNHDA, CDR2 SQIVND (reference sequence). V dropped 9 bases and J dropped 8 bases, with 14 bases sitting between them. This CDR3 region has 13 residues. CDR3 sequence: CASDSGGYSPLHF. CDR3 nucleotide sequence: TGTGCCAGCGACAGTGGGGGGTATTCACCCCTCCACTTT.

This clone was counted once. The chain has TRBV6-5 and TRBJ1-1; TRBD1 agrees at 8 bases. This CDR3 spans 14 amino acids. V shed 6 bases and J 3 bases; nucleotides not matched to a gene: 6. Germline V lookup: CDR1 MNHEY, CDR2 SVGAGI. The CDR3 DNA is TGTGCCAGCAGCCCGGACAGGGAGGACACTGAAGCTTTCTTT. Its translation: CASSPDREDTEAFF.

The chain uses TRBV2 and TRBJ2-5; the match to TRBD2 covers 10 bases. CDR3 length: 16 residues. J lost 9 bases, V lost 4 bases, and 14 bases had no gene match. Germline CDR1 is SNHLY and CDR2 is FYNNEI. CDR3 in amino acids: CASSVSSGRAFEAQYF. The CDR3, as DNA: TGTGCCAGCAGTGTATCCAGCGGGAGGGCCTTTGAGGCCCAGTACTTC.

The gene calls are TRBV5-1 and TRBJ2-2, with 7 positions matching TRBD1. V gave up 3 bases and J gave up 7 bases; unmatched junction bases: 9. CDR1 is SGHRS and CDR2 is YFSETQ in the germline V gene. The CDR3 spans 15 residues. CDR3 loop: CASSSYRGVDGELFF. The CDR3 nucleotides are TGCGCCAGCAGCTCTTACAGGGGAGTTGACGGGGAGCTGTTTTTT.

The chain uses TRBV15 and TRBJ2-7; 7 nucleotides match TRBD2. CDR1 is LNHNV and CDR2 is YYDKDF in the germline V gene (reference sequence). The CDR3 runs to 16 residues. The ends lost 0 bases at V and 2 bases at J; junction bases unmatched: 7. The CDR3 coding sequence is TGTGCCACCAGCAGAGATTTTAATGGGGGGGCCTACGAGCAGTACTTC. Translated, it gives CATSRDFNGGAYEQYF.

For this clone: The sample holds other DNA sequences that translate to the same CDR3. The chain links TRBV9 to TRBJ2-7; D uncertain. The CDR3 runs 14 residues. CDR1 and CDR2 from the germline V gene are SGDLS and YYNGEE. The V end was cut by 0 bases, the J end by 1 base, with 8 bases between. CDR3 sequence: CASSVEAGSYEQYF. CDR3 DNA sequence: TGTGCCAGCAGCGTAGAGGCAGGTTCCTACGAGCAGTACTTC.

The rearrangement links TRBV5-5 to TRBJ1-2; 7 bases fit TRBD1. Germline CDR1 and CDR2: SGHKS and YYEKEE (reference sequence). This CDR3 is 12 amino acids long. The junction had 4 bases not matched to a gene; V was cut back by 4 bases and J by 7 bases. The DNA of the CDR3 is TGTGCCAGCAGCACAGGGGTTTTTGGCTACACCTTC. Translation gives CASSTGVFGYTF.

The rearrangement links TRBV6-2 or TRBV6-3 to TRBJ2-3; TRBD2 aligns across 7 bases. The CDR3 covers 16 residues. CDR1 MNHEY and CDR2 SVGEGT come from the germline V gene. After removal of 2 bases from V and 2 bases from J, the junction contained 7 bases not matched to a gene. The CDR3: CASSYVASGFTDTQYF. The CDR3 bases are TGTGCCAGCAGTTACGTAGCTAGCGGATTCACAGATACGCAGTATTTT.

The chain links TRBV11-2 to TRBJ2-7; TRBD1 matches at 10 bases. Germline lookup yields CDR1 SGHAT and CDR2 FQNNGV. V lost 5 bases, J lost 6 bases, and 10 bases stayed unmatched. The CDR3 contains 15 residues. The chain's CDR3 is CASSLTGTGAGEQYF. The CDR3, as DNA: TGTGCCAGCAGCCTCACCGGGACAGGGGCGGGCGAGCAGTACTTC.